These T cell receptor beta chains were read from a single sample in a study of T-cell memory formation after mild COVID-19. TCRdb processed the 5' RACE reads anew with MiXCR; each CDR3 protein has one entry. Of a few hundred thousand distinct CDR3 sequences in the sample, more than 25% are singletons; the top ten hold over 10%. Sample: PBMCs or a T cell subset sorted from them (not recorded which). These receptors were taken from an adult woman who had mild COVID-19 (a few samples of this study predate the infection). Cell type and time point are not known. Each CDR3 is given with its conserved first and last residue. The D gene is left open where the match is weak. Expanded clones are given a class, and other clones once, few, many or no size at all.

CASTQQGVTVTGELFF TGTGCCAGTACCCAGCAGGGAGTTACGGTGACCGGGGAGCTGTTTTTT TRBV19 NA NA TRBJ2-2
CASLDPGLAMYNEQFF TGTGCCAGCCTAGACCCGGGACTAGCGATGTACAATGAGCAGTTCTTC TRBV6-1 TRBD2 NA TRBJ2-1
CASSGGLPYGNEQFF TGTGCCAGCAGCGGGGGACTCCCGTACGGCAATGAGCAGTTCTTC TRBV5-5 NA few TRBJ2-1
CSARGWSPQESEQYF TGCAGTGCTAGAGGTTGGAGCCCACAGGAATCCGAGCAGTACTTC TRBV20-1 NA NA TRBJ2-7
CASSHRPPGGDTGLTYEQYF TGCGCCAGCAGTCACCGCCCGCCTGGGGGTGATACGGGGCTTACCTACGAGCAGTACTTC TRBV5-1 NA NA TRBJ2-7
CASSDRWRGETQYF TGCGCCAGCAGTGACCGATGGAGGGGAGAGACCCAGTACTTC TRBV10-2 NA few TRBJ2-5
CASSELAGGPGELFF TGTGCCAGCAGTGAACTAGCGGGGGGGCCCGGGGAGCTGTTTTTT TRBV6-1 TRBD2 few TRBJ2-2
CATSLKLDESEQYF TGTGCCACCAGCCTAAAGTTGGACGAAAGCGAGCAGTACTTC TRBV15 NA few TRBJ2-7
CASSLTGNTIYF TGTGCCAGCAGCCTGACAGGAAACACCATATATTTT TRBV7-9 NA many TRBJ1-3
CASSQAGATDTQYF TGTGCCAGCAGCCAAGCGGGAGCCACAGATACGCAGTATTTT TRBV3-1 NA few TRBJ2-3
CASSLSPTDTQYF TGTGCCAGCAGTTTATCACCCACAGATACGCAGTATTTT TRBV5-1 NA many TRBJ2-3
CSVEGEGSYEQYF TGCAGCGTTGAAGGGGAGGGGTCCTACGAGCAGTACTTC TRBV29-1 TRBD2 NA TRBJ2-7
CSARDLAGLTRGYTF TGCAGTGCTAGAGATTTAGCGGGCTTGACTCGAGGCTACACCTTC TRBV20-1 NA NA TRBJ1-2
CSVPPEQGAHGYGYTF TGCAGCGTCCCACCAGAACAGGGGGCGCATGGTTATGGCTACACCTTC TRBV29-1 TRBD1 NA TRBJ1-2
CASSLTKGFGREQYF TGTGCCAGCAGCTTAACGAAGGGTTTCGGGAGGGAGCAGTACTTC TRBV11-3 TRBD2 few TRBJ2-7
CASSLRGRPQHF TGTGCCAGCAGCCTCCGGGGGCGGCCCCAGCATTTT TRBV7-9 NA few TRBJ1-5
CASSELAGVGELFF TGTGCCAGCTCCGAACTAGCGGGAGTCGGGGAGCTGTTTTTT TRBV18 TRBD2 NA TRBJ2-2
CASSFRVGGPQHF TGTGCCAGCAGCTTTCGGGTCGGGGGGCCCCAGCATTTT TRBV7-8 NA NA TRBJ1-5
CASSTDRGLNTEAFF TGCGCCAGCAGCACCGACAGGGGGCTGAACACTGAAGCTTTCTTT TRBV5-1 TRBD1 NA TRBJ1-1
CASSVGLEAADTQYF TGTGCCAGCAGCGTAGGTCTGGAGGCAGCAGATACGCAGTATTTT TRBV9 NA few TRBJ2-3
CASSLGENEQFF TGTGCCAGCAGCTTGGGGGAAAATGAGCAGTTCTTC TRBV7-9 NA NA TRBJ2-1
CASSPTGKSTGELFF TGTGCCAGCAGCCCGACAGGGAAGAGTACCGGGGAGCTGTTTTTT TRBV6-1 TRBD1 few TRBJ2-2
CASRETTGLGLVVNEQFF TGTGCCAGCCGAGAGACGACAGGGTTGGGACTAGTCGTCAATGAGCAGTTCTTC TRBV7-8 NA once TRBJ2-1
CASSGEWRNTEAFF TGTGCCAGCAGTGGGGAGTGGAGGAACACTGAAGCTTTCTTT TRBV5-4 NA NA TRBJ1-1
CASSGAGGPYNEQFF TGCGCCAGCAGCGGGGCGGGAGGGCCCTACAATGAGCAGTTCTTC TRBV5-1 TRBD2 NA TRBJ2-1
CASVEGTGTDTQYF TGTGCCAGCGTCGAGGGGACTGGCACAGATACGCAGTATTTT TRBV7-6 NA few TRBJ2-3
CASSREDRMGQPQHF TGCGCCAGCAGCCGAGAGGACAGGATGGGTCAGCCCCAGCATTTT TRBV4-3 TRBD1 NA TRBJ1-5
CASSTRDPLPNTEAFF TGTGCCAGTAGTACGCGGGACCCTCTTCCGAACACTGAAGCTTTCTTT TRBV19 NA NA TRBJ1-1
CASSLGTPGMAGNTIYF TGTGCCAGCAGCTTGGGAACCCCAGGGATGGCTGGAAACACCATATATTTT TRBV5-4 NA NA TRBJ1-3
CASSARTSGSYEQYF TGTGCCAGCAGCGCACGGACTAGCGGGAGCTACGAGCAGTACTTC TRBV11-3 TRBD2 few TRBJ2-7
CAISGHGTGEDGYTF TGTGCCATCAGTGGACACGGGACAGGGGAGGATGGCTACACCTTC TRBV10-3 TRBD1 NA TRBJ1-2
CSARTRDVNSPLHF TGCAGTGCTAGGACCCGGGACGTAAATTCACCCCTCCACTTT TRBV20-1 NA NA TRBJ1-6
CSVDSGNTDTQYF TGCAGCGTTGATAGTGGGAACACAGATACGCAGTATTTT TRBV29-1 NA NA TRBJ2-3
CATSRVFDDNEQFF TGTGCCACCAGCAGAGTGTTTGATGACAATGAGCAGTTCTTC TRBV15 NA few TRBJ2-1
CASSPGRVGWSGELFF TGTGCCAGCAGCCCGGGCAGGGTCGGATGGTCCGGGGAGCTGTTTTTT TRBV11-3 NA NA TRBJ2-2
CASSLAGDNEQFF TGTGCCAGCAGCTTAGCGGGGGACAATGAGCAGTTCTTC TRBV7-6 NA NA TRBJ2-1
CASSTGQGWEKLFF TGTGCCAGCAGTACCGGACAGGGCTGGGAAAAACTGTTTTTT TRBV2 TRBD1 NA TRBJ1-4
CASSFADEQYF TGTGCCAGCAGTTTTGCCGACGAGCAGTACTTC TRBV12-3/TRBV12-4 NA many TRBJ2-7
CASVTSGGANTGELFF TGTGCCAGCGTGACTAGCGGGGGGGCGAACACCGGGGAGCTGTTTTTT TRBV12-3/TRBV12-4 TRBD2 once TRBJ2-2
CASSPGHLNTGELFF TGCGCCAGCAGCCCGGGACATCTGAACACCGGGGAGCTGTTTTTT TRBV5-1 NA NA TRBJ2-2
CASSRTSGSETQYF TGTGCCAGCAGTCGGACTAGCGGGAGTGAGACCCAGTACTTC TRBV12-3/TRBV12-4 TRBD2 NA TRBJ2-5
CASSVTEKGTEAFF TGTGCCAGCTCAGTAACCGAGAAGGGGACTGAAGCTTTCTTT TRBV18 NA NA TRBJ1-1
CASSQDMSGGLYEQYF TGTGCCAGCAGCCAAGATATGTCAGGGGGCTTGTACGAGCAGTACTTC TRBV3-1 TRBD1 many TRBJ2-7
CASSLRAGGTYNEQFF TGTGCCAGCAGCTTAAGGGCGGGAGGGACCTACAATGAGCAGTTCTTC TRBV7-3 TRBD2 few TRBJ2-1
CAWSVREQFF TGTGCCTGGAGTGTACGTGAGCAGTTCTTC TRBV30 NA NA TRBJ2-1
CASAGGETQYF TGTGCCAGCGCAGGGGGGGAGACCCAGTACTTC TRBV12-3/TRBV12-4 NA NA TRBJ2-5
CASTPDGWGTSGRGNEQFF TGTGCCAGCACCCCCGACGGATGGGGGACTAGCGGGAGGGGGAATGAGCAGTTCTTC TRBV27 TRBD2 few TRBJ2-1
CASSLRESDEQYF TGTGCCAGCAGCTTGCGGGAGTCGGACGAGCAGTACTTC TRBV11-3 TRBD2 NA TRBJ2-7
CSAPRAASGSLDEQFF TGCAGTGCTCCCCGGGCGGCGAGCGGGAGCTTAGATGAGCAGTTCTTC TRBV20-1 TRBD2 NA TRBJ2-1
CATSNSFKGGNQPQHF TGTGCCACCAGCAATTCCTTTAAGGGTGGCAATCAGCCCCAGCATTTT TRBV15 NA few TRBJ1-5